These 14 T cell receptor beta chains came from one sample sequenced in a study of blood T cell repertoires in COVID-19. Libraries were prepared by immunoSEQ multiplex PCR; TCRdb keeps only in-frame clonotypes and omits some of them. In the table there are 250,000 to 350,000 clones, about nine tenths of which are singletons. Sequencing was performed on PBMCs or T cells enriched from blood (not recorded which). These TCRs come from a woman in her thirties who had recovered from COVID-19.

This rearrangement joins TRBV11-2 to TRBJ1-1; D is ambiguous. The CDR3 has 15 amino acids. Germline CDR1 and CDR2: SGHAT and FQNNGV. Trimming took 7 bases from V and 4 from J, leaving 19 bases between them. The CDR3 spells CASTPSSGFGTEAFF. The CDR3 bases are TGTGCCAGCACCCCCTCCAGCGGGTTCGGCACTGAAGCTTTCTTT.

The chain links TRBV6-5 to TRBJ2-5; D is possibly TRBD2 (6 bases). Germline CDR1 is MNHEY and CDR2 is SVGAGI. Trimming left V 6 bases short and J 7 bases short, with 18 bases between. The CDR3 loop spans 14 amino acids. DNA of the CDR3: TGTGCCAGCAGAGACGGGTCCCTCGGGGGGACCCAGTACTTC. The encoded protein is CASRDGSLGGTQYF.

The chain combines TRBV4-3 with TRBJ2-1, with 9 positions matching TRBD1. CDR3 size: 16 residues. V shed 1 base, J shed 8 bases, and the junction held 9 bases outside the gene matches. CDR1 LGHNA and CDR2 YSLEER come from the germline V gene. The CDR3 nucleotides are TGCGCCAGCAGCCAAGTGGACAGGGGCTTTACGCATGAGCAGTTCTTC. Its protein is CASSQVDRGFTHEQFF.

The V gene is TRBV3-1 (or the pseudogene TRBV3-2), the J gene TRBJ1-4; TRBD1 matches at 9 bases. Trimming at V came to 3 bases and at J to 7 bases, leaving 9 bases not matched to a gene. The CDR3 spans 16 residues. Per the germline V gene, CDR1 is LGHDT and CDR2 is YNNKEL (reference sequence). CDR3 in DNA: TGTGCCAGCAGCCATCTACAGGGGGCGTTCGGTGAAAAACTGTTTTTT. Translation gives CASSHLQGAFGEKLFF.

The rearrangement uses TRBV29-1 and TRBJ2-7, with TRBD1 identical over 10 bases. This CDR3 contains 15 residues. Losses at the gene ends were 4 bases for V and 1 base for J; bases not matched to a gene: 7. Germline V gene data show CDR1 as SQVTM and CDR2 as ANQGSEA. The CDR3 region is CSVVQDRGPSYEQYF. The CDR3 DNA follows: TGCAGCGTTGTTCAAGACAGGGGGCCGTCCTACGAGCAGTACTTC.

The V and J genes are TRBV7-9 and TRBJ1-5, with D possibly TRBD1 on 5 matching bases. The CDR3 is made up of 14 amino acids. Deletions cut 5 bases from V and 6 bases from J, with 14 bases between. Germline V lookup: CDR1 SEHNR, CDR2 FQNEAQ (reference sequence). The CDR3 nucleotides are TGTGCCAGCAGCGCAGCAGGGAAGGGTCAGCCCCAGCATTTT. Encoded protein: CASSAAGKGQPQHF.

J is TRBJ1-3 and V is TRBV4-3; D is perhaps TRBD1 (6 bases). V was shortened by 1 base and J by 3 bases, with 13 bases between the two germline ends. Germline CDR1 and CDR2: LGHNA and YSLEER. CDR3 length equals 16 residues. CDR3 sequence: CASSQVLQGSGNTIYF. The CDR3 region has the DNA TGCGCCAGCAGCCAAGTCCTACAGGGTAGTGGAAACACCATATATTTT.

The V and J genes are TRBV5-6 and TRBJ2-5; 7 nucleotides align to TRBD1. Trimming removed 0 bases from V and 3 bases from J; junction bases left unmatched: 5. CDR1 is SGHDT, CDR2 YYEEEE, per germline. This CDR3 region has 15 residues. The CDR3 coding sequence is TGTGCCAGCAGCTTGGAACAGGGGATTGAAGAGACCCAGTACTTC. Amino acid sequence: CASSLEQGIEETQYF.

This chain connects TRBV6-2 or TRBV6-3 to TRBJ1-5, with 7 bases matching TRBD1. The length of the CDR3 is 14 residues. J lost 0 bases, V lost 8 bases, and 4 bases had no gene match. Germline CDR1 reads MNHEY; CDR2 reads SVGEGT. The CDR3 protein is CASGRDSSNQPQHF. The CDR3 nucleotides read TGTGCCAGCGGCCGGGACAGTAGCAATCAGCCCCAGCATTTT.

The CDR3 DNA follows: TGTGCCAGCAGCTTTGACAGGGGGCTTGAAAAACTGTTTTTT. Protein product: CASSFDRGLEKLFF. The chain combines TRBV5-4 with TRBJ1-4, with 10 bases matching TRBD1. Germline V CDR1 and CDR2: SGHNT, YYREEE (reference sequence). Unmatched junction bases numbered 2, after V lost 2 bases and J lost 7 bases. CDR3 length: 14 residues.

This rearrangement joins TRBV24-1 to TRBJ2-5, with D hard to call. Per germline, CDR1 KGHDR and CDR2 SFDVKD. Trimming pared 9 bases from V and 5 bases from J, leaving 9 bases between. This CDR3 comprises 11 residues. The CDR3 here is CATGFGETQYF. The DNA for the CDR3 is TGTGCCACCGGATTCGGGGAGACCCAGTACTTC.

The chain joins TRBV30 to TRBJ1-1; no firm D call. CDR3 length equals 13 residues. Trimming left V 0 bases short and J 0 bases short, with 5 bases between. CDR1 GTSNPN and CDR2 SVGIG come from the germline V gene (reference sequence). Here the CDR3 DNA reads TGTGCCTGGAGTGTAACTGTGAACACTGAAGCTTTCTTT. Its translation: CAWSVTVNTEAFF.

The chain has TRBV6-5 and TRBJ2-1; D might be TRBD2 (5 bases). The CDR3 sequence is 13 residues long. Deletions cut 2 bases from V and 13 bases from J, with 15 bases between. Germline-derived CDR1 and CDR2 are MNHEY and SVGAGI. Written as DNA, the CDR3 is TGTGCCAGCAGTTACAAGGCAAGCGGCTTACAGTTCTTC. The encoded protein is CASSYKASGLQFF.

This CDR3 reads CASSQDGTAMNTEAFF. The CDR3 bases are TGCGCCAGCAGCCAAGATGGGACAGCAATGAACACTGAAGCTTTCTTT. The chain joins TRBV4-3 to TRBJ1-1; 7 bases are a match to TRBD1. The CDR3 runs 16 residues. V was pared by 0 bases and J by 0 bases, with 4 bases of the junction left unmatched. Germline values: CDR1 LGHNA, CDR2 YSLEER.